A single sample is the source of the 3 T cell receptor beta chains below, sequenced in a study of blood T cell repertoires in COVID-19. Sequenced by immunoSEQ multiplex PCR; TCRdb stores in-frame clones only, minus some. The table shows about 80,000 clones, with around four fifths occurring only once. Material: peripheral blood. Receptor source: a man aged 55-75 years with COVID-19, enrolled during active disease.

The genes are TRBV6-5 and TRBJ1-2; D uncertain. The CDR3 has 12 residues. Trimming cost V 7 bases and J 8 bases, with 14 bases left between them. Germline values: CDR1 MNHEY, CDR2 SVGAGI. In DNA, the CDR3 is TGTGCCAGCACAACGGTCGCGAAAGGCTACACCTTC. This gives the protein CASTTVAKGYTF.

This chain joins TRBV9 and TRBJ2-4; possible D gene TRBD2, 5 bases. CDR1 and CDR2 from the germline V gene are SGDLS and YYNGEE. The CDR3 extends over 16 amino acids. The V and J ends lost 3 bases and 1 base respectively, with 14 bases between them. CDR3: CASSAYSTGAKNIQYF. The CDR3 DNA reads TGTGCCAGCAGCGCATACAGTACGGGGGCCAAAAACATTCAGTACTTC.

V and J are TRBV7-2 and TRBJ1-3; D gene unclear. The CDR3 consists of 15 residues. Germline lookup yields CDR1 SGHTA and CDR2 FQGNSA. V was pared by 4 bases and J by 1 base, with 11 bases between. For the CDR3, the DNA is TGTGCCAGCAGCTCCGACGGGTTATCTGGAAACACCATATATTTT. Its protein is CASSSDGLSGNTIYF. Combining the CDR3 with reference TRBV7-2 and TRBJ1-3 gives the whole variable domain GAGVSQSPSNKVTEKGKDVELRCDPISGHTALYWYRQSLGQGLEFLIYFQGNSAPDKSGLPSDRFSAERTGGSVSTLTIQRTQQEDSAVYLCASSSDGLSGNTIYFGEGSWLTVV.